Listed below are T cell receptor beta chains from one sample, sequenced in a study of blood T cell repertoires in COVID-19. Assay used: immunoSEQ multiplex PCR; TCRdb lists only in-frame clones, some missing. The sample consists of 65,000 to 85,000 clones, roughly 80% of them appearing once. Sample: peripheral blood. The origin of the receptors is an older woman with acute or convalescent COVID-19. CDR3s include the opening cysteine and the closing phenylalanine or tryptophan. The D gene is left open where the match is weak. Clone sizes are given selectively: once, few, many, or a class where the clone is expanded.

clone size,V gene,D gene,J gene,CDR3 protein,CDR3 DNA
-,TRBV7-6,TRBD1,TRBJ1-2,CASSLASGQGRGYTF,TGTGCCAGCAGCTTAGCGTCGGGACAGGGGCGAGGCTACACCTTC
-,TRBV6-5,-,TRBJ1-2,CASSYGAGYTF,TGTGCCAGCAGTTACGGAGCTGGCTACACCTTC
-,TRBV6-2/TRBV6-3,TRBD1,TRBJ2-1,CASSYGTGTTIF,TGTGCCAGCAGTTACGGGACAGGGACGACGATCTTC
once,TRBV24-1,TRBD1,TRBJ2-2,CATSDPSGTGGTGELFF,TGTGCCACCAGTGACCCATCCGGGACAGGGGGCACCGGGGAGCTGTTTTTT
-,TRBV24-1,-,TRBJ2-1,CATSDSGIRHNEQFF,TGTGCCACCAGTGATTCGGGGATCCGACACAATGAGCAGTTCTTC
-,TRBV6-5,TRBD1,TRBJ2-2,CASRPGQPNTGELFF,TGTGCCAGCAGGCCGGGACAGCCTAACACCGGGGAGCTGTTTTTT
-,TRBV5-1,-,TRBJ2-2,CASSFTVNTGELFF,TGCGCCAGCAGCTTTACGGTGAACACCGGGGAGCTGTTTTTT
-,TRBV21-1,-,TRBJ1-5,CASSKGQQGDSNQPQHF,TGTGCCAGCAGCAAAGGTCAACAGGGGGATAGCAATCAGCCCCAGCATTTT
-,TRBV2,-,TRBJ1-1,CASILTPTALREAFF,TGTGCCAGCATTCTAACCCCCACGGCCCTGAGGGAAGCTTTCTTT
-,TRBV3-1/TRBV3-2,TRBD2,TRBJ2-3,CASSQESGGAGDTQYF,TGTGCCAGCAGCCAAGAAAGCGGGGGGGCCGGAGATACGCAGTATTTT
-,TRBV7-9,-,TRBJ2-1,CASTIGGPYNEQFF,TGTGCCAGCACCATCGGGGGGCCCTACAATGAGCAGTTCTTC
-,TRBV18,-,TRBJ1-2,CASSPDRGIGGYTF,TGTGCCAGCTCACCGGATAGGGGCATCGGTGGCTACACCTTC
-,TRBV24-1,-,TRBJ1-6,CAGRVRSPLHF,TGTGCGGGCAGGGTAAGGTCACCCCTCCACTTT
-,TRBV9,-,TRBJ1-2,CASSVSPRGESYTF,TGTGCCAGCAGCGTAAGTCCCAGGGGAGAAAGCTACACCTTC
-,TRBV7-2,TRBD2,TRBJ2-5,CASSFTTSGGGETQYF,TGTGCCAGCAGCTTTACTACTAGCGGGGGTGGAGAGACCCAGTACTTC
-,TRBV24-1,-,TRBJ2-2,CATSDFSRRGQGTGELFF,TGTGCCACCAGTGATTTTTCGCGGAGGGGGCAGGGCACCGGGGAGCTGTTTTTT
-,TRBV29-1,-,TRBJ1-6,CSVSTQGNSPLHF,TGCAGCGTTTCAACTCAGGGTAATTCACCCCTCCACTTT
-,TRBV6-5,TRBD1,TRBJ1-2,CASSYGTGGYGYTF,TGTGCCAGCAGTTACGGGACAGGGGGGTATGGCTACACCTTC
-,TRBV2,-,TRBJ1-3,CASTTEQFSGNTIYF,TGTGCCAGCACAACAGAGCAGTTCTCTGGAAACACCATATATTTT
-,TRBV2,-,TRBJ1-1,CASSRSKGANTEAFF,TGTGCCAGCAGTAGAAGTAAAGGGGCGAACACTGAAGCTTTCTTT
many,TRBV4-3,TRBD1,TRBJ1-3,CASSPGQGREFSGNTIYF,TGCGCCAGCAGTCCCGGACAGGGAAGGGAGTTCTCTGGAAACACCATATATTTT
-,TRBV19,TRBD1,TRBJ2-5,CASSITGGQETQYF,TGTGCCAGTAGTATTACAGGGGGTCAAGAGACCCAGTACTTC
many,TRBV9,-,TRBJ1-3,CASSVGVLRDTIYF,TGTGCCAGCAGCGTAGGGGTTCTCAGGGACACCATATATTTT
-,TRBV7-9,TRBD1,TRBJ2-6,CASSFLGTVSSGANVLTF,TGTGCCAGCAGTTTTCTCGGGACAGTAAGCTCTGGGGCCAACGTCCTGACTTTC
-,TRBV12-3/TRBV12-4,TRBD1,TRBJ2-7,CASRPWDSYEQYF,TGTGCCAGCAGACCGTGGGACAGTTACGAGCAGTACTTC
-,TRBV29-1,-,TRBJ1-2,CSVENLPAGYGYTF,TGCAGCGTTGAAAACCTCCCGGCGGGCTATGGCTACACCTTC
-,TRBV5-4,-,TRBJ1-1,CASSLEWGETEAFF,TGTGCCAGCAGCCTCGAATGGGGGGAAACTGAAGCTTTCTTT
few,TRBV27,TRBD1,TRBJ2-5,CASGDSHQETQYF,TGTGCCAGCGGGGACAGCCACCAAGAGACCCAGTACTTC
-,TRBV29-1,-,TRBJ2-5,CSVDAGGTGSQETQYF,TGCAGCGTTGACGCGGGCGGTACCGGCAGTCAAGAGACCCAGTACTTC
-,TRBV6-6,-,TRBJ1-2,CASTLPANYGYTF,TGTGCCAGCACCCTCCCCGCTAACTATGGCTACACCTTC
-,TRBV30,TRBD2,TRBJ2-7,CAWSITSGPYEQYF,TGTGCCTGGAGTATCACTAGCGGGCCCTACGAGCAGTACTTC
-,TRBV20-1,-,TRBJ1-2,CSASDSFNYGYTF,TGCAGTGCTAGTGACAGTTTTAACTATGGCTACACCTTC
-,TRBV29-1,TRBD1,TRBJ1-2,CSVGGGGGYTF,TGCAGCGTTGGAGGGGGCGGTGGCTACACCTTC
-,TRBV5-1,TRBD1,TRBJ1-2,CASSQLGQGYGYTF,TGCGCCAGCAGCCAATTAGGACAGGGGTATGGCTACACCTTC
-,TRBV28,-,TRBJ1-5,CASSLSPGGGGGSSNQPQHF,TGTGCCAGCAGTTTATCACCGGGGGGGGGCGGAGGATCGAGCAATCAGCCCCAGCATTTT
-,TRBV6-6,-,TRBJ1-1,CASTIKQGLTEAFF,TGTGCCAGCACCATTAAACAGGGACTAACTGAAGCTTTCTTT
-,TRBV5-4,TRBD1,TRBJ2-3,CASSPGTGRIDTQYF,TGTGCCAGCAGCCCCGGGACAGGGAGGATAGATACGCAGTATTTT
-,TRBV7-6,-,TRBJ2-5,CASSLGPQEETQYF,TGTGCCAGCAGCTTAGGGCCCCAAGAAGAGACCCAGTACTTC
-,TRBV7-3,TRBD2,TRBJ2-3,CASSLTSGAQPDTQYF,TGTGCCAGCAGCTTAACTAGCGGGGCCCAACCAGATACGCAGTATTTT
-,TRBV5-6,TRBD1,TRBJ2-5,CASSLRGQKETQYF,TGTGCCAGCAGCTTGAGGGGACAGAAAGAGACCCAGTACTTC
few,TRBV2,-,TRBJ2-7,CASSNFHEQYF,TGTGCCAGCAGTAACTTCCACGAGCAGTACTTC
-,TRBV2,TRBD2,TRBJ2-1,CASSTGLASYNEQFF,TGTGCCAGCAGCACGGGACTAGCTTCATACAATGAGCAGTTCTTC
-,TRBV29-1,TRBD1,TRBJ1-5,CSAGTGGSNQPQHF,TGCAGCGCTGGGACAGGGGGATCAAATCAGCCCCAGCATTTT
-,TRBV4-1,TRBD1,TRBJ1-5,CASSQASGQGNGQPQHF,TGCGCCAGCAGCCAAGCTTCTGGACAGGGGAATGGACAGCCCCAGCATTTT
once,TRBV29-1,-,TRBJ1-1,CSVEDLGGADTEAFF,TGCAGCGTTGAAGATCTCGGGGGGGCAGACACTGAAGCTTTCTTT
-,TRBV18,TRBD2,TRBJ2-1,CASSPLGGSSSYNEQFF,TGTGCCAGCTCACCACTGGGAGGGTCGAGCTCCTACAATGAGCAGTTCTTC
-,TRBV28,TRBD1,TRBJ2-7,CASIPGQGFYEQYF,TGTGCCAGCATCCCGGGACAGGGTTTCTACGAGCAGTACTTC
-,TRBV28,-,TRBJ1-6,CASSSIDSVGAQPLHF,TGTGCCAGCAGCTCTATCGACAGCGTAGGGGCTCAACCGCTCCACTTT
few,TRBV19,TRBD2,TRBJ2-5,CASSIPGGITETQYF,TGTGCCAGTAGTATTCCGGGGGGGATTACCGAGACCCAGTACTTC
-,TRBV28,TRBD2,TRBJ2-3,CASSLSASGGTDTQYF,TGTGCCAGCAGTTTGTCGGCTAGCGGGGGGACAGATACGCAGTATTTT